A selection of T cell receptor beta chains follows, all from one sample in a study of blood T cell repertoires in COVID-19. Libraries were prepared by immunoSEQ multiplex PCR; TCRdb keeps only in-frame clonotypes and omits some of them. Among about 260,000 clones listed, roughly nine tenths were seen once. The sample taken for sequencing was PBMCs or T cells enriched from blood (not recorded which). These receptors all stem from a woman aged 18 to 35 who had recovered from COVID-19. Each CDR3 is given with its conserved first and last residue. Each record gives: V gene, J gene, CDR3 protein.

TRBV5-4	TRBJ2-1	CASSWESGYNEQFF
TRBV7-6	TRBJ1-5	CASSSSTGANQPQHF
TRBV10-3	TRBJ1-1	CAISAGQGGTEAFF
TRBV5-6	TRBJ1-5	CASSRGVERPPGQPQHF
TRBV15	TRBJ2-1	CATSRPPGRGYNEQFF
TRBV15	TRBJ2-2	CATSGSGYTGELFF
TRBV5-1	TRBJ1-2	CASSGGQVEGLYGYTF
TRBV11-2	TRBJ1-4	CASSPQFAVIEEKLFF
TRBV11-3	TRBJ1-1	CASSPGQGPTEAFF
TRBV10-3	TRBJ1-1	CAISVNTGTSTEAFF
TRBV10-1	TRBJ1-1	CASSESAGNTEAFF
TRBV24-1	TRBJ2-1	CATSGVLGQGIPEKGESSYNEQFF
TRBV3-1/TRBV3-2	TRBJ2-1	CASSQDKGQGNNEQFF
TRBV5-5	TRBJ1-1	CASSLTAGDTEAFF
TRBV19	TRBJ2-3	CASSIKLSTDTQYF